One and the same sample provided the 20 T cell receptor beta chains below, sequenced in a study of T cells after yellow fever vaccination. From the 5' RACE reads, TCRdb called clonotypes with MiXCR, one entry per CDR3 protein. This sample has over 45,000 distinct CDR3 sequences, with more than 5.5% found just once. This sample comprised CD8+ T cells sorted from PBMCs, obtained on the day of the first yellow fever vaccination. These receptors came from a man in his late teens or twenties who received the YFV17D yellow fever vaccine.

This clonotype appeared many times. The chain combines TRBV5-6 with TRBJ2-5; D gene ambiguous. The V and J ends lost 2 bases and 4 bases respectively, with 9 bases between them. CDR1 is SGHDT, CDR2 YYEEEE, per germline. There are 13 residues in the CDR3. CDR3 sequence reads: CASSLPGPETQYF. The CDR3 DNA reads TGTGCCAGCAGCTTACCGGGCCCAGAGACCCAGTACTTC.

This clonotype was picked up a small number of times. This rearrangement joins TRBV6-5 to TRBJ1-6; TRBD1 matches 8 bases. The CDR3 extends over 14 amino acids. Trimming at V came to 8 bases and at J to 9 bases, leaving 9 bases not matched to a gene. CDR1 is MNHEY, CDR2 SVGAGI, per germline. CDR3 nucleotides: TGTGCCAGCCGACAGGGGACCCCAATTTCACCCCTCCACTTT. Amino acid sequence: CASRQGTPISPLHF.

As for this clonotype: This may stem from a read error, because a much larger clone lies one nucleotide away. V is TRBV20-1 and J is TRBJ1-1; D may be TRBD1 (6 bases). V dropped 4 bases and J dropped 1 base, with 22 bases sitting between them. Germline V gene sequence: CDR1 DFQATT, CDR2 SNEGSKA (reference sequence). This CDR3 has 17 residues. The CDR3 DNA follows: TGCAGTGCTACGGGGCTTTCAGGGGATTCTGCGAACACTGAAGCTTTCTTT. This translates into CSATGLSGDSANTEAFF.

This clonotype came up a few times. The V and J genes are TRBV6-1 and TRBJ2-3; TRBD1 matches at 8 bases. The CDR3 has 15 amino acids. The ends lost 6 bases at V and 6 bases at J; junction bases unmatched: 11. Per the germline V gene, CDR1 is MNHNS and CDR2 is SASEGT. The DNA for the CDR3 is TGTGCCAGCAGAAACAGGGGGTCCTCCATGGATACGCAGTATTTT. Translated: CASRNRGSSMDTQYF.

The chain has TRBV7-3 and TRBJ2-5; D not resolved. From germline, CDR1 is SGHTA and CDR2 FQGTGA. V was trimmed by 4 bases and J by 5 bases, leaving 11 bases between them. The CDR3 is 13 amino acids. The CDR3 coding sequence is TGTGCCAGCAGCTCCCTATCCGAGGAGACCCAGTACTTC. Translation gives CASSSLSEETQYF.

This clonotype was seen many times. This rearrangement joins TRBV6-2 or TRBV6-3 to TRBJ1-1; D may be TRBD1 (5 bases). Trimming took off 7 bases at V and 6 bases at J, with 15 bases between the two ends. This CDR3 is built from 13 residues. The V gene's germline CDR1 is MNHEY and CDR2 SVGEGT. The CDR3 region has the DNA TGTGCCAGCACCCTAACGGGGGTGTCTGAAGCTTTCTTT. Protein sequence: CASTLTGVSEAFF.

This clonotype was seen ten or more times. For the CDR3, the DNA is TGTGCCACCAGCGACTCCACGGTCCCAAATGAGCAGTTCTTC. It encodes CATSDSTVPNEQFF. The chain combines TRBV15 with TRBJ2-1, with D unclear. V lost 5 bases to trimming and J lost 7 bases, with 15 bases between them. In germline, CDR1 is LNHNV, CDR2 YYDKDF (reference sequence). CDR3 length equals 14 residues.

This clonotype was detected ten times or more. This chain connects TRBV28 to TRBJ1-6; 9 bases line up with TRBD1. Germline V gives CDR1 MDHEN, CDR2 SYDVKM. The CDR3 has 17 residues. Trimming removed 5 bases from V and 7 bases from J; junction bases left unmatched: 12. CDR3 amino acids: CASSTPRQGDENSPLHF. CDR3 nucleotides: TGTGCCAGCAGTACTCCGCGACAGGGGGATGAGAATTCACCCCTCCACTTT.

Ten or more counts support this clonotype. This chain links TRBV5-1 with TRBJ2-7; the D gene is possibly TRBD1 (6 bases). CDR1 is SGHRS, CDR2 YFSETQ, per germline. The CDR3 spans 15 residues. The V gene lost 0 bases and the J gene lost 4 bases, with 14 bases spanning the gap. CDR3 DNA sequence: TGCGCCAGCAGCTTGGCCAGGGGAATACTTTACGAGCAGTACTTC. Translation: CASSLARGILYEQYF.

This clonotype was counted a few times. This chain joins TRBV11-3 and TRBJ2-1; D tentatively reads TRBD1 or TRBD2 (5 bases each). Trimming cost V 2 bases and J 10 bases, with 12 bases left between them. Germline values: CDR1 SGHNT, CDR2 YENEEA. The CDR3 sequence is 13 residues long. The CDR3 sequence: CASSLLGTAEQFF. The CDR3 DNA is TGTGCCAGCAGCTTATTGGGGACCGCAGAGCAGTTCTTC.

J is TRBJ2-3 and V is TRBV12-3 or TRBV12-4; TRBD1 might be the D (5 bases). This CDR3 has 12 amino acids. V gave up 5 bases and J gave up 4 bases, with 7 bases separating them. The chain's CDR3 is CASSLTADTQYF. CDR3 DNA sequence: TGTGCCAGCAGTCTGACAGCAGATACGCAGTATTTT.

This clonotype turned up a few times. The chain has TRBV5-1 and TRBJ2-7; D is uncertain. Germline V CDR1 and CDR2: SGHRS, YFSETQ. The CDR3 covers 13 residues. This chain's CDR3 is CASSLGARRHRPV. In nucleotides, the CDR3 is TGCGCCAGCAGCTTGGGCGCTCGAAGACACCGGCCCGTC.

This clonotype occurred many times. The rearrangement links TRBV6-2 or TRBV6-3 to TRBJ1-1, with no clear D. The V gene lost 2 bases and the J gene lost 4 bases, with 2 bases spanning the gap. This CDR3 spans 11 amino acids. From germline, CDR1 is MNHEY and CDR2 SVGEGT. Here the CDR3 reads CASSYGTEAFF. CDR3 bases: TGTGCCAGCAGTTACGGCACTGAAGCTTTCTTT.

This clonotype has ten or more counts. This chain links TRBV9 with TRBJ2-2; the match to TRBD1 covers 8 bases. This CDR3 has 15 amino acids. The V and J ends lost 3 bases and 4 bases, in that order; junction bases with no gene match: 5. CDR1 SGDLS and CDR2 YYNGEE come from the germline V gene. CDR3 DNA: TGTGCCAGCAGCGCCTGGACAGGGATCACCGGGGAGCTGTTTTTT. Translated, it gives CASSAWTGITGELFF.

This clonotype was seen only a few times. This chain connects TRBV4-3 to TRBJ1-5; D is uncertain. The CDR3 covers 16 residues. Trimming shortened V by 0 bases and J by 5 bases, and 14 bases separated the two germline ends. Germline lookup yields CDR1 LGHNA and CDR2 YSLEER. The CDR3 sequence: CASSQDRGGGHQPQHF. The DNA for the CDR3 is TGCGCCAGCAGCCAAGATCGTGGTGGAGGACATCAGCCCCAGCATTTT.

This clonotype occurred many times. The V gene is TRBV6-5, the J gene TRBJ2-1; a weak D match, TRBD2 (5 bases). Germline CDR1 reads MNHEY; CDR2 reads SVGAGI. V lost 2 bases and J 7 bases, leaving 15 bases between the germline ends. The CDR3 has 15 residues. As DNA, the CDR3 is TGTGCCAGCAGTTACGCAGACACTACTAGTAATGAGCAGTTCTTC. The encoded protein is CASSYADTTSNEQFF.

The chain links TRBV6-5 to TRBJ1-1, with D hard to call. Looked up from germline, CDR1 is MNHEY and CDR2 is SVGAGI. V lost 6 bases and J 8 bases, leaving 10 bases between the germline ends. The CDR3 is 11 residues long. The CDR3, as DNA: TGTGCCAGCAGAACCGGACGGGAAGCTTTCTTT. Translation gives CASRTGREAFF.

This sequence joins TRBV12-3 or TRBV12-4 and TRBJ1-4; D may be TRBD1 (6 bases). Deletions cut 5 bases from V and 5 bases from J, with 12 bases between. This CDR3 has 14 residues. DNA for the CDR3: TGTGCCAGCAGTCCCGGGACATGGAATGAAAAACTGTTTTTT. This translates into CASSPGTWNEKLFF.

V gene TRBV5-5 combines with J gene TRBJ1-5; D gene uncertain. There are 15 residues in the CDR3. The ends were cut back, 3 bases at V and 5 bases at J, with 15 bases in the middle. Germline CDR1 and CDR2: SGHKS and YYEKEE (reference sequence). The CDR3 reads CASSSEKLLHQPQHF. The DNA of the CDR3 is TGTGCCAGCAGCTCCGAAAAGCTCCTCCATCAGCCCCAGCATTTT.

The rearrangement uses TRBV27 and TRBJ2-7; possible D gene TRBD1, 5 bases. This CDR3 region has 15 residues. The V end lost 6 bases, the J end lost 4 bases, and 19 bases lay between the germline ends. Germline lookup yields CDR1 MNHEY and CDR2 SMNVEV (reference sequence). CDR3 loop: CASRPEVGQAYEQYV. The CDR3 bases are TGTGCCAGCAGACCCGAGGTGGGGCAGGCGTACGAGCAGTACGTC.